Given below is one TCR beta chain in context. Germline V gene lookup returns CDR1 SGHTA and CDR2 FQGTGA. Trimming stripped 5 bases from V and 1 base from J, with 8 bases between. The CDR3 totals 13 residues. Here immunoSEQ multiplex PCR was the method, and the copy in TCRdb shows in-frame clones only, minus some. The table has 520,000 or so clones, about four fifths seen once. These data originate in a study of shared clonotypes between healthy human individuals. Sequenced: PBMCs. The receptor was isolated from a woman aged 40 to 50 in good health. Some clones in this sample may be carry-over from other donors' samples. The J gene is TRBJ1-1, the V gene TRBV7-3; D not resolved. The CDR3 coding sequence is TGTGCCAGCAGCGGTCCGGGGAACACTGAAGCTTTCTTT. It yields the protein CASSGPGNTEAFF. The full variable domain, completed using reference TRBV7-3 and TRBJ1-1, is GAGVSQTPSNKVTEKGKYVELRCDPISGHTALYWYRQSLGQGPEFLIYFQGTGAADDSGLPNDRFFAVRPEGSVSTLKIQRTERGDSAVYLCASSGPGNTEAFFGQGTRLTVV.